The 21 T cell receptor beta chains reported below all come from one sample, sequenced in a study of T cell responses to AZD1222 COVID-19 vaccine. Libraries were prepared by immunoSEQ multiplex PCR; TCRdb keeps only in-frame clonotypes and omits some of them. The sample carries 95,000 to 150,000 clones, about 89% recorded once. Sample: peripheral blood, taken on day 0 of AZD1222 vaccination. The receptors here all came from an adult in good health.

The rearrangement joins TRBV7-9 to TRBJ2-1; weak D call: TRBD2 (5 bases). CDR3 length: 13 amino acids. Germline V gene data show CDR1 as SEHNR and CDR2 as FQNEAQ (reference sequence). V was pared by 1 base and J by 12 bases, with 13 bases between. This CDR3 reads CASSLETNTAQFF. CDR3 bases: TGTGCCAGCAGCTTAGAGACTAACACTGCGCAGTTCTTC.

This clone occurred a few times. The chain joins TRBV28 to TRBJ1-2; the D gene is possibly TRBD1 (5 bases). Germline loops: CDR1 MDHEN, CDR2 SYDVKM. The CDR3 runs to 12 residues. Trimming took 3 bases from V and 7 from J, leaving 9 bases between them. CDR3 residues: CASSFLGGGYTF. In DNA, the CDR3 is TGTGCCAGCAGTTTTCTCGGGGGTGGCTACACCTTC.

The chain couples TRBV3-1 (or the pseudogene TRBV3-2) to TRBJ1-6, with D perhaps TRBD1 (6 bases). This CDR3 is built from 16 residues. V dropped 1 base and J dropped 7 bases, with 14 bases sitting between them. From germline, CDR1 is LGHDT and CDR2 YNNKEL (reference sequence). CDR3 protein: CASSQVGPQGNSPLHF. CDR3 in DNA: TGTGCCAGCAGCCAAGTTGGGCCCCAGGGGAATTCACCCCTCCACTTT.

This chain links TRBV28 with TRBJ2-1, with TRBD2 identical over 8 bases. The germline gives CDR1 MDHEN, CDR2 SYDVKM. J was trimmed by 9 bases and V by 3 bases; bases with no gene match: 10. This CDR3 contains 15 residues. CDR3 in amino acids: CASSLLGRAVAEQFF. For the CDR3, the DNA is TGTGCCAGCAGTTTGCTCGGGAGGGCCGTAGCTGAGCAGTTCTTC. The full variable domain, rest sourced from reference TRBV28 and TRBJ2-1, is DVKVTQSSRYLVKRTGEKVFLECVQDMDHENMFWYRQDPGLGLRLIYFSYDVKMKEKGDIPEGYSVSREKKERFSLILESASTNQTSMYLCASSLLGRAVAEQFFGPGTRLTVL.

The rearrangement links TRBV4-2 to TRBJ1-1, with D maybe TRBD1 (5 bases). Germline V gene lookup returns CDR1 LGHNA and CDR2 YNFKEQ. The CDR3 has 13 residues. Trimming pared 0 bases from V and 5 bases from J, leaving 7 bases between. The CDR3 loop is CASSQDWGTEAFF. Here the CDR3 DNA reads TGTGCCAGCAGCCAAGATTGGGGGACTGAAGCTTTCTTT.

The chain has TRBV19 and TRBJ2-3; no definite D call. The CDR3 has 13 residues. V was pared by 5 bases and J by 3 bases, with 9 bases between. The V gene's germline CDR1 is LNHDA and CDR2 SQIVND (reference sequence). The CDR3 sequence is CASSSGVTDTQYF. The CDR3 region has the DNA TGTGCCAGTAGTTCGGGTGTAACAGATACGCAGTATTTT.

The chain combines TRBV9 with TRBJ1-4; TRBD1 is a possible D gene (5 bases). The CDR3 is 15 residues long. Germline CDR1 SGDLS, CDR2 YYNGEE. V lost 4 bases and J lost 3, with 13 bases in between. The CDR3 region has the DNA TGTGCCAGCAGCTTCATGACAGATCCTAATGAAAAACTGTTTTTT. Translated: CASSFMTDPNEKLFF.

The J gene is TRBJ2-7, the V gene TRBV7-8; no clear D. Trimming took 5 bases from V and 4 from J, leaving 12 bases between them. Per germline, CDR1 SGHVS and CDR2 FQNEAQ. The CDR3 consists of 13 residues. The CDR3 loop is CASSPHARYEQYF. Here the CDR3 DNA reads TGTGCCAGCAGCCCACATGCACGGTACGAGCAGTACTTC. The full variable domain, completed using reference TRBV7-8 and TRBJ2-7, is GAGVSQSPRYKVAKRGQDVALRCDPISGHVSLFWYQQALGQGPEFLTYFQNEAQLDKSGLPSDRFFAERPEGSVSTLKIQRTQQEDSAVYLCASSPHARYEQYFGPGTRLTVT.

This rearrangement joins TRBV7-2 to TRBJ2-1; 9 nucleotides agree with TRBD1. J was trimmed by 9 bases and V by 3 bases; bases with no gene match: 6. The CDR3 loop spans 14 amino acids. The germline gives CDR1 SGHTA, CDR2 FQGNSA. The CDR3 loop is CASSFRDRVSEQFF. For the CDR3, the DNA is TGTGCCAGCAGCTTCCGGGACAGGGTAAGTGAGCAGTTCTTC.

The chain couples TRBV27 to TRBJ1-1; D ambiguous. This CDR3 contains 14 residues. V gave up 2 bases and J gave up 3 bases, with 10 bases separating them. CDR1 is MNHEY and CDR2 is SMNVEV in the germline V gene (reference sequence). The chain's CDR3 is CASSLEGVYTEAFF. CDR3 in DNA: TGTGCCAGCAGTTTAGAGGGTGTGTACACTGAAGCTTTCTTT.

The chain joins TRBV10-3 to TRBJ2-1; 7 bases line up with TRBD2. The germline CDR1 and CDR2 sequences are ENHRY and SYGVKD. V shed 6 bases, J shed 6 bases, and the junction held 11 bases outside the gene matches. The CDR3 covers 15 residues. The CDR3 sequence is CAIRGTTGTSNEQFF. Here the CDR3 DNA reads TGTGCCATCAGGGGGACTACCGGAACCTCCAATGAGCAGTTCTTC.

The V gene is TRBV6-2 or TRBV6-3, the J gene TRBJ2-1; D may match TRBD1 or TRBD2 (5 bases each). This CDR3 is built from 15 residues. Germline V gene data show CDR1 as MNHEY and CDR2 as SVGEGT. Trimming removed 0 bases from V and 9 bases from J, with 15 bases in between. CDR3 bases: TGTGCCAGCAGTTACTCGATTGCAGAGAGGGGTGAGCAGTTCTTC. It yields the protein CASSYSIAERGEQFF.

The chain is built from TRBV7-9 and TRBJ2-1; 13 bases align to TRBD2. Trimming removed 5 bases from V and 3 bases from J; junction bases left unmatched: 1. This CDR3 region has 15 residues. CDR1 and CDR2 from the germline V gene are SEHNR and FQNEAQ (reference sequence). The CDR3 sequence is CASSRTSGGYNEQFF. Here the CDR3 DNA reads TGTGCCAGCAGCAGGACTAGCGGGGGCTACAATGAGCAGTTCTTC.

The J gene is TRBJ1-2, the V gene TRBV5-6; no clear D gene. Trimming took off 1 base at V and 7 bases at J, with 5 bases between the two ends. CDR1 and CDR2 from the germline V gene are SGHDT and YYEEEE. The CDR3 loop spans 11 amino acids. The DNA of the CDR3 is TGTGCCAGCAGCTTGTACCTTGGCTACACCTTC. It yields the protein CASSLYLGYTF.

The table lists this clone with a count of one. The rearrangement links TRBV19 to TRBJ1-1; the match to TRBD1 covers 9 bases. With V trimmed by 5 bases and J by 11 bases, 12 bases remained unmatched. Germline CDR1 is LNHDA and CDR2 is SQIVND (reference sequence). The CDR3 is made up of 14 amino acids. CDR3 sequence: CASSQGTGKKGAFF. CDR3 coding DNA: TGTGCCAGTAGTCAAGGGACAGGGAAGAAGGGCGCTTTCTTT.

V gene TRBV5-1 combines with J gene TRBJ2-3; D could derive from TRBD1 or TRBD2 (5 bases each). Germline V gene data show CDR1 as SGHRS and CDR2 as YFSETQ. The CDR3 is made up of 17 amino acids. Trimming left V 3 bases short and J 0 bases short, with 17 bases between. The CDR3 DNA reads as TGCGCCAGCAGCTGGGGGTTGACCTCTGACAGCACAGATACGCAGTATTTT. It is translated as CASSWGLTSDSTDTQYF.

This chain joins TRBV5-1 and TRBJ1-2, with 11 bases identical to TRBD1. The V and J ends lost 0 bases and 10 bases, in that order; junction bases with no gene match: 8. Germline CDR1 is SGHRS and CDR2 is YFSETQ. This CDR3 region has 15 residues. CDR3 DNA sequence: TGCGCCAGCAGCTTGGAGGGGACAGGGGGAAGGGACTACACCTTC. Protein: CASSLEGTGGRDYTF.

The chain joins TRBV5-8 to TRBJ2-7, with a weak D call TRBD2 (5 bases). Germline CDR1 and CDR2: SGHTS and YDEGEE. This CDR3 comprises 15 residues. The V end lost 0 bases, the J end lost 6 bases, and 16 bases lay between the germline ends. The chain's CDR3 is CASSLVRLAGAEQYF. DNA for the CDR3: TGTGCCAGCAGCTTGGTACGGCTGGCGGGCGCCGAGCAGTACTTC. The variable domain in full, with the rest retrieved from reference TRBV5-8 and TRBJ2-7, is EAGVTQSPTHLIKTRGQQATLRCSPISGHTSVYWYQQALGLGLQFLLWYDEGEERNRGNFPPRFSGRQFPNYSSELNVNALELEDSALYLCASSLVRLAGAEQYFGPGTRLTVT.

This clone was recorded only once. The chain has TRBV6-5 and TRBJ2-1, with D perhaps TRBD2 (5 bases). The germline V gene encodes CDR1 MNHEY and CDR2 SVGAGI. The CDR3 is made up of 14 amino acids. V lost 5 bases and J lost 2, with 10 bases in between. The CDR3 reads CASSKDSAYNEQFF. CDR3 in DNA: TGTGCCAGCAGTAAGGACTCTGCCTACAATGAGCAGTTCTTC.

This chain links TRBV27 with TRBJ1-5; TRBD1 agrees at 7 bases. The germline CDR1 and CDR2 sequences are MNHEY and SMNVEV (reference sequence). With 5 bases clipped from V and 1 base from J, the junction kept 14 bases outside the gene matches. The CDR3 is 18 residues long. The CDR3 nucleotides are TGTGCCAGCAGTGCCTCGACAGGGATTTTAAGGAGCAATCAGCCCCAGCATTTT. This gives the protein CASSASTGILRSNQPQHF.

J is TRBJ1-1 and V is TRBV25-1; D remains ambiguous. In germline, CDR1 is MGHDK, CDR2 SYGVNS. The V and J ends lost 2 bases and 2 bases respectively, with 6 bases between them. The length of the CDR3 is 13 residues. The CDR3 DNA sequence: TGTGCCAGCAGTGAAACCCATAACACTGAAGCTTTCTTT. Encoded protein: CASSETHNTEAFF.